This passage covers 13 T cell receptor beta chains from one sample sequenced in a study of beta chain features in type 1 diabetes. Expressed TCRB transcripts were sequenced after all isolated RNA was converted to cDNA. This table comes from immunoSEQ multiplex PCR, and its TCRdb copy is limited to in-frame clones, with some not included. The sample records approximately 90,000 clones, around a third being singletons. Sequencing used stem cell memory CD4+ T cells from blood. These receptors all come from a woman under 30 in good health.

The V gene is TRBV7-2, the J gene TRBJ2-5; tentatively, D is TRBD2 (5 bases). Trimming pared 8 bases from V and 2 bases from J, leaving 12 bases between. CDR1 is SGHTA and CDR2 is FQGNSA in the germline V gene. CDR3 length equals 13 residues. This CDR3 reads CASGNGEQETQYF. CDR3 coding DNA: TGTGCCAGCGGGAACGGGGAGCAAGAGACCCAGTACTTC. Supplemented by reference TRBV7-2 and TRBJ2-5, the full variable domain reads GAGVSQSPSNKVTEKGKDVELRCDPISGHTALYWYRQSLGQGLEFLIYFQGNSAPDKSGLPSDRFSAERTGGSVSTLTIQRTQQEDSAVYLCASGNGEQETQYFGPGTRLLVL.

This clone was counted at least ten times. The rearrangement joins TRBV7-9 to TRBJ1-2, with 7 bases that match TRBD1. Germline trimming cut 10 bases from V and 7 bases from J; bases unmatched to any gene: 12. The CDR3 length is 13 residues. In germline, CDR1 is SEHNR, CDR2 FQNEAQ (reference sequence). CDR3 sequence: CATDRVFRGGYTF. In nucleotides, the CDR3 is TGTGCCACCGACAGGGTATTCCGTGGTGGCTACACCTTC. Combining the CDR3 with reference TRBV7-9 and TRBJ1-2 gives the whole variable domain DTGVSQNPRHKITKRGQNVTFRCDPISEHNRLYWYRQTLGQGPEFLTYFQNEAQLEKSRLLSDRFSAERPKGSFSTLEIQRTEQGDSAMYLCATDRVFRGGYTFGSGTRLTVV.

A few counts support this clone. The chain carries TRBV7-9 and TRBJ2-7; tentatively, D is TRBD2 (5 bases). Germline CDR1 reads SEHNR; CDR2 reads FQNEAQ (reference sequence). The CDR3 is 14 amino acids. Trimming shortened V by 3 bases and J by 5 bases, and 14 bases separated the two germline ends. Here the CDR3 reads CASSFRGNSHEQYF. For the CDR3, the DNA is TGTGCCAGCAGCTTCAGAGGGAATAGCCACGAGCAGTACTTC.

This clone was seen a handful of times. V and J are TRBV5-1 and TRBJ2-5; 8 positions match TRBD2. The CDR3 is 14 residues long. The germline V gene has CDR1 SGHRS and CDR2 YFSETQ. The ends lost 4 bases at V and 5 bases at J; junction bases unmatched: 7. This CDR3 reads CASSAVAGRETQYF. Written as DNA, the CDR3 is TGCGCCAGCAGCGCCGTAGCGGGGCGGGAGACCCAGTACTTC.

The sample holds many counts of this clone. CDR3 bases: TGTGCCAGCAGCTCAGCGGAGACCCAGTACTTC. Translation: CASSSAETQYF. The chain couples TRBV7-3 to TRBJ2-5; D uncertain. Trimming took 4 bases from V and 5 from J, leaving 5 bases between them. The V gene's germline CDR1 is SGHTA and CDR2 FQGTGA. The CDR3 sequence is 11 residues long.

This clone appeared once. The CDR3 sequence is CAISGTGKRDGYTF. The DNA for the CDR3 is TGTGCCATCAGTGGGACAGGGAAGAGAGATGGCTACACCTTC. The chain carries TRBV10-3 and TRBJ1-2; 8 bases line up with TRBD1. Per the germline V gene, CDR1 is ENHRY and CDR2 is SYGVKD. This CDR3 comprises 14 residues. V trimming: 4 bases; J trimming: 6 bases; junction bases outside the gene matches: 7.

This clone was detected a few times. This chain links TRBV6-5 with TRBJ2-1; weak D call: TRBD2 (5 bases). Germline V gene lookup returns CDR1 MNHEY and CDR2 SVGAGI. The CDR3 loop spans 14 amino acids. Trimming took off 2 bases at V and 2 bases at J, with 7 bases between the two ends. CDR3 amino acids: CASSYRTPYNEQFF. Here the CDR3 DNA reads TGTGCCAGCAGTTACAGGACTCCCTACAATGAGCAGTTCTTC.

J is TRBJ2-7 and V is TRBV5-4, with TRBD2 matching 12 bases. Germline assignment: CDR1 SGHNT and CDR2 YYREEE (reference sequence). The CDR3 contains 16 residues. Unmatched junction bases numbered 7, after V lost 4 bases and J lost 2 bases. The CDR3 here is CASSRPGLAGPYEQYF. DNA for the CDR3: TGTGCCAGCAGCCGGCCGGGACTAGCGGGTCCCTACGAGCAGTACTTC.

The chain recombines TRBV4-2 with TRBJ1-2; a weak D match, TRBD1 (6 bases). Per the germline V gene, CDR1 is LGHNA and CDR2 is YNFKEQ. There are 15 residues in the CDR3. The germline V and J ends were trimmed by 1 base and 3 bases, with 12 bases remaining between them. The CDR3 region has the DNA TGTGCCAGCAGCCAAGCGGGGGGGCGCGACTATGGCTACACCTTC. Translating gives CASSQAGGRDYGYTF.

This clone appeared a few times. The CDR3 DNA reads TGTGCCACCTCAGGGGAATCTAGAGGCTACACCTTC. Amino acid sequence: CATSGESRGYTF. This chain uses TRBV19 with TRBJ1-2; D might be TRBD1 (6 bases). Trimming took 10 bases from V and 8 from J, leaving 17 bases between them. The CDR3 loop spans 12 amino acids. Germline CDR1 and CDR2: LNHDA and SQIVND (reference sequence).

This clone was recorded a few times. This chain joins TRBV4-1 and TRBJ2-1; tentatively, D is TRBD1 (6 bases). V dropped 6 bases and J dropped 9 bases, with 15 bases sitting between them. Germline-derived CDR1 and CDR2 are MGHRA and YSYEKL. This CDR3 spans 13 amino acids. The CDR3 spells CASSLDSDVEQFF. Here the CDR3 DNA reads TGCGCCAGCAGTCTGGACAGCGATGTTGAGCAGTTCTTC.

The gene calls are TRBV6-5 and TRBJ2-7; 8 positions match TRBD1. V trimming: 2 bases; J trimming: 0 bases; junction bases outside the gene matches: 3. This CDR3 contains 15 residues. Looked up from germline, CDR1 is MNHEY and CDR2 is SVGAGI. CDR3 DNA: TGTGCCAGCAGTTACGCCCAGGGGGCCTCCTACGAGCAGTACTTC. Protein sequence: CASSYAQGASYEQYF.

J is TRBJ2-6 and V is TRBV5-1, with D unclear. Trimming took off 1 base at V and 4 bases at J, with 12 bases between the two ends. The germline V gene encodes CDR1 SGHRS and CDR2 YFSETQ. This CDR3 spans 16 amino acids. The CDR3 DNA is TGCGCCAGCAGCTTGAATACAGCCCTCGGGGCCAACGTCCTGACTTTC. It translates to CASSLNTALGANVLTF.